A single sample is the source of the 23 T cell receptor beta chains below, sequenced in a study of blood T cell repertoires in COVID-19. The repertoire was sequenced with immunoSEQ multiplex PCR; TCRdb's copy has only in-frame clones and lacks some. The sample has fewer than 450,000 clones, around 91% seen once; the top ten hold 0.6%. What was sequenced was PBMCs or T cells enriched from blood (not recorded which). Every receptor here comes from a man aged 18 to 29 who had recovered from COVID-19.

The gene calls are TRBV9 and TRBJ2-3; D might be TRBD1 (5 bases). The CDR3 sequence is 13 residues long. The V and J ends lost 3 bases and 2 bases respectively, with 7 bases between them. Germline lookup yields CDR1 SGDLS and CDR2 YYNGEE. Here the CDR3 reads CASSGQPTDTQYF. CDR3 sequence (DNA): TGTGCCAGCAGCGGACAGCCCACAGATACGCAGTATTTT.

This rearrangement joins TRBV10-3 to TRBJ2-3; D possibly corresponds to TRBD2 (6 bases). CDR1 and CDR2 from the germline V gene are ENHRY and SYGVKD. CDR3 size: 14 residues. V lost 8 bases and J lost 5, with 17 bases in between. Here the CDR3 reads CAISQLAGKDTQYF. The CDR3 DNA sequence: TGTGCCATCTCCCAACTAGCCGGGAAAGATACGCAGTATTTT.

This clone was seen a handful of times. The chain has TRBV7-9 and TRBJ1-1, with D possibly TRBD1 on 6 matching bases. V was cut by 1 base and J by 1 base, with 7 bases left in between. Germline assignment: CDR1 SEHNR and CDR2 FQNEAQ (reference sequence). This CDR3 spans 14 amino acids. Written as DNA, the CDR3 is TGTGCCAGCAGCTTAGAACAGGGGAACACTGAAGCTTTCTTT. Translating gives CASSLEQGNTEAFF.

Remarks on this clone: Other DNA sequences in the sample encode the same CDR3. The chain carries TRBV29-1 and TRBJ1-5, with D uncertain. Germline V gene lookup returns CDR1 SQVTM and CDR2 ANQGSEA. The CDR3 length is 13 residues. Trimming took 4 bases from V and 0 from J, leaving 7 bases between them. CDR3 protein: CSVVSGSNQPQHF. The DNA for the CDR3 is TGCAGCGTTGTCTCGGGTAGCAATCAGCCCCAGCATTTT.

J is TRBJ2-2 and V is TRBV9; 9 positions match TRBD2. This CDR3 has 17 residues. Germline values: CDR1 SGDLS, CDR2 YYNGEE. With V trimmed by 0 bases and J by 5 bases, 8 bases remained unmatched. Written as DNA, the CDR3 is TGTGCCAGCAGCGTAGGAATAGCGGGAGTATTTACCGGGGAGCTGTTTTTT. This sequence encodes CASSVGIAGVFTGELFF.

This clone was picked up a small number of times. The CDR3 DNA reads TGTGCCAGCAGTCCATACGGTGCAACTAATGAAAAACTGTTTTTT. It translates to CASSPYGATNEKLFF. V usage is TRBV7-6 and J usage is TRBJ1-4; D gene unclear. Trimming cost V 6 bases and J 0 bases, with 11 bases left between them. The V gene's germline CDR1 is SGHVS and CDR2 FNYEAQ. The CDR3 sequence is 15 residues long.

Only one count was recorded for this clone. The CDR3 protein is CAIRTGTGGHNEQFF. The CDR3 DNA follows: TGTGCCATCAGGACCGGGACAGGGGGCCACAATGAGCAGTTCTTC. V and J are TRBV10-3 and TRBJ2-1, with 12 bases identical to TRBD1. The CDR3 has 15 residues. Germline assignment: CDR1 ENHRY and CDR2 SYGVKD. Trimming removed 6 bases from V and 5 bases from J; junction bases left unmatched: 5.

In this sample, this clone turned up once. The rearrangement uses TRBV9 and TRBJ2-3; no clear D. This CDR3 is built from 14 residues. V was cut by 0 bases and J by 4 bases, with 9 bases left in between. Germline V gene data show CDR1 as SGDLS and CDR2 as YYNGEE. The CDR3 DNA follows: TGTGCCAGCAGCGTAGAACCGGCGGCAGATACGCAGTATTTT. It is translated as CASSVEPAADTQYF.

The chain employs TRBV3-1 (or the pseudogene TRBV3-2) and TRBJ1-2; D remains ambiguous. The length of the CDR3 is 14 residues. In germline, CDR1 is LGHDT, CDR2 YNNKEL (reference sequence). Trimming stripped 1 base from V and 4 bases from J, with 10 bases between. The CDR3 reads CASSQGWAVYGYTF. CDR3 bases: TGTGCCAGCAGCCAAGGATGGGCAGTCTATGGCTACACCTTC.

The V call is TRBV5-1, the J call TRBJ1-2, with TRBD1 identical over 12 bases. J was trimmed by 8 bases and V by 4 bases; bases with no gene match: 6. Germline assignment: CDR1 SGHRS and CDR2 YFSETQ. The CDR3 is 14 residues long. The CDR3 spells CASSPGTGGEGYTF. DNA of the CDR3: TGCGCCAGCAGCCCCGGGACAGGGGGCGAAGGCTACACCTTC.

This clone is a singleton in its sample. The chain employs TRBV5-4 and TRBJ2-1, with D possibly being TRBD2 (5 bases). CDR1 SGHNT and CDR2 YYREEE come from the germline V gene (reference sequence). V lost 4 bases and J lost 10, with 18 bases in between. The CDR3 has 14 residues. In DNA, the CDR3 is TGTGCCAGCAGCCCCCTTTTCCCGTCGGGGGAGCAGTTCTTC. Protein sequence: CASSPLFPSGEQFF. Full variable domain (rest looked up from reference TRBV5-4 and TRBJ2-1): ETGVTQSPTHLIKTRGQQVTLRCSSQSGHNTVSWYQQALGQGPQFIFQYYREEENGRGNFPPRFSGLQFPNYSSELNVNALELDDSALYLCASSPLFPSGEQFFGPGTRLTVL.

This chain links TRBV30 with TRBJ1-1; 9 nucleotides match TRBD1. The CDR3 length is 14 residues. CDR1 is GTSNPN and CDR2 is SVGIG in the germline V gene (reference sequence). V trimming: 5 bases; J trimming: 4 bases; junction bases outside the gene matches: 8. The CDR3 DNA follows: TGTGCCTGGGCCGGGACAGGGACCCTCACTGAAGCTTTCTTT. Residues: CAWAGTGTLTEAFF.

The V call is TRBV5-4, the J call TRBJ1-1, with 8 bases that match TRBD1. V was clipped by 4 bases and J by 4 bases; unmatched bases: 18. The CDR3 totals 18 residues. Germline lookup yields CDR1 SGHNT and CDR2 YYREEE (reference sequence). The CDR3: CASSLGQGRVGGSTEAFF. The CDR3 coding sequence is TGTGCCAGCAGCCTCGGACAGGGAAGAGTTGGAGGTAGCACTGAAGCTTTCTTT.

The chain joins TRBV18 to TRBJ2-2, with unresolved D. V was pared by 0 bases and J by 4 bases, with 12 bases between. Germline CDR1 reads KGHSH; CDR2 reads LQKENI. CDR3 length: 16 amino acids. The CDR3 DNA follows: TGTGCCAGCTCACCACCCGTCTCCCCAGTCACCGGGGAGCTGTTTTTT. Its translation is CASSPPVSPVTGELFF. Drawing the rest from reference TRBV18 and TRBJ2-2, the complete variable domain is NAGVMQNPRHLVRRRGQEARLRCSPMKGHSHVYWYRQLPEEGLKFMVYLQKENIIDESGMPKERFSAEFPKEGPSILRIQQVVRGDSAAYFCASSPPVSPVTGELFFGEGSRLTVL.

The chain has TRBV27 and TRBJ2-1; no firm D call. Looked up from germline, CDR1 is MNHEY and CDR2 is SMNVEV (reference sequence). The CDR3 covers 14 residues. V gave up 6 bases and J gave up 2 bases, with 11 bases separating them. The chain's CDR3 is CASRKSAAYNEQFF. DNA for the CDR3: TGTGCCAGCAGGAAATCGGCGGCCTACAATGAGCAGTTCTTC.

The rearrangement uses TRBV28 and TRBJ2-3, with 7 bases aligning to TRBD1. Germline CDR1 reads MDHEN; CDR2 reads SYDVKM. The CDR3 is 12 residues long. V dropped 10 bases and J dropped 3; count of bases not matched to a gene: 4. CDR3 sequence (DNA): TGTGCCACCGGGACAGCTACAGATACGCAGTATTTT. Translating it yields CATGTATDTQYF.

Concerning this clone: Other DNA sequences within the sample encode an identical CDR3. The chain uses TRBV3-1 (or the pseudogene TRBV3-2) and TRBJ1-2; TRBD1 matches 9 bases. V was clipped by 4 bases and J by 4 bases; unmatched bases: 1. This CDR3 is built from 13 residues. Germline CDR1 LGHDT, CDR2 YNNKEL (reference sequence). The CDR3 region has the DNA TGTGCCAGCAGCCCGACAGGGGGCTATGGCTACACCTTC. Translating it yields CASSPTGGYGYTF.

The genes are TRBV3-1 (or the pseudogene TRBV3-2) and TRBJ1-2, with 7 bases identical to TRBD1. This CDR3 spans 15 amino acids. Per the germline V gene, CDR1 is LGHDT and CDR2 is YNNKEL (reference sequence). Germline trimming cut 0 bases from V and 6 bases from J; bases unmatched to any gene: 7. The CDR3 nucleotides are TGTGCCAGCAGCCAAGACGCGACAGGGAGCCATGGCTACACCTTC. As protein: CASSQDATGSHGYTF.

This clone was seen a handful of times. The CDR3 loop is CASSLQGAEAFF. The DNA for the CDR3 is TGTGCCAGCAGTTTACAGGGGGCTGAAGCTTTCTTT. The rearrangement uses TRBV27 and TRBJ1-1; 7 nucleotides match TRBD1. Germline V gene data show CDR1 as MNHEY and CDR2 as SMNVEV (reference sequence). The CDR3 is 12 residues long. The V and J ends lost 2 bases and 6 bases, in that order; junction bases with no gene match: 0.

This chain connects TRBV5-6 to TRBJ1-3, with D hard to call. Germline CDR1 is SGHDT and CDR2 is YYEEEE. Trimming took 4 bases from V and 0 from J, leaving 17 bases between them. This CDR3 is built from 17 residues. CDR3 loop: CASSQIYSGSSGNTIYF. The CDR3 DNA reads TGTGCCAGCAGCCAAATCTACAGCGGCAGCTCTGGAAACACCATATATTTT.

This chain uses TRBV5-4 with TRBJ2-5, with D tentatively TRBD1 (5 bases). Trimming removed 4 bases from V and 5 bases from J, with 9 bases in between. CDR1 and CDR2 from the germline V gene are SGHNT and YYREEE (reference sequence). The CDR3 contains 12 residues. The CDR3 reads CASSPAGETQYF. The DNA of the CDR3 is TGTGCCAGCAGCCCGGCAGGGGAGACCCAGTACTTC.

The rearrangement links TRBV2 to TRBJ2-1, with 9 bases aligning to TRBD2. V lost 6 bases and J lost 8; bases outside the gene matches: 14. CDR3 length: 16 amino acids. From germline, CDR1 is SNHLY and CDR2 FYNNEI. In DNA form, the CDR3 reads TGTGCCAGCAGGAAACTAGCGGGCCCGACGGGGCATGAGCAGTTCTTC. It is translated as CASRKLAGPTGHEQFF.

The chain joins TRBV5-4 to TRBJ2-1, with 12 bases lining up with TRBD2. Germline-derived CDR1 and CDR2 are SGHNT and YYREEE (reference sequence). The CDR3 has 16 residues. Trimming at V came to 4 bases and at J to 3 bases, leaving 5 bases not matched to a gene. The CDR3: CASSGPGLAGYNEQFF. Here the CDR3 DNA reads TGTGCCAGCAGCGGCCCGGGACTAGCGGGCTACAATGAGCAGTTCTTC.